This entry is about one T cell receptor (beta chain). It has no known antigen specificity. Per-base quality was not reported, and no clone a single base away is much larger than it. This sample was taken from a study of human T cells and chemical hapten exposure (dated by TCRdb to about 2021). Study-level background: For sensitization, 2% DPC in acetone was applied to a 2 cm by 2 cm area of upper inner arm skin. In alopecia patients, the study followed how the peripheral blood TCR repertoire changed in vivo over primary and secondary sensitization to diphenylcyclopropenone (DPC), a hapten. Blood samples were taken from patients before sensitization (week 0) and at 2, 6 and about 24 weeks after DPC sensitization. For TCR sequencing, blood came from 25 to 35 alopecia patients at anywhere from one to four time points (pre-sensitization, 2, 6 and 24 weeks). The libraries were sequenced as a pool, and the TCR yield per sample differed mostly because of small variations in library volumes within the pool. Patch testing was done on the upper back using Finn chambers containing 0.01% DPC, and results were scored after 6 days according to International Contact Dermatitis Research Group standards. Throughout the approximately 25-week study period, patients were also given weekly therapeutic DPC doses on the scalp. Alopecia areata with under or over 50% scalp involvement, alopecia totalis and alopecia universalis were represented in the patient cohort, which was mostly female. Beyond this particular receptor, the publication reports: Alopecia, a presumed autoimmune disease, was present in all patients, so the immune response of the patients might differ from that of healthy individuals. Compared with pre-sensitization or healthy control sets, expanded TCRs formed significantly more large CDR3 similarity clusters, which is consistent with antigen-driven responses. Repeated subsampling changed both the strength of the expansion versus patch-test correlation and the threshold at which the correlation became significant. DPC sensitization did not change how many TCRs were above 1 in 1000 frequency, and no evidence was found of alterations in global repertoire structure. The number of PT1 expanded TCRs positively correlated with patch test score, significant at thresholds 8, 16 and 32 but not 4.

Compared with germline, V lacks 6 bases and J lacks 4 bases; bases without a gene match: 8. Spanning cysteine to phenylalanine, the CDR3 consists of 16 amino acids. CDR3 DNA is the only sequence kept; it has 48 bases, read in frame from the first base. Via the germline V gene, CDR1 is MNHEY and CDR2 SVGAGI. Taken with the paper, the label for time point translates to: pre-sensitization, week 0. The meaning of the sample's treatment or condition label: therapeutic diphenylcyclopropenone sensitization with weekly scalp DPC. Blood at each patch-test visit was drawn before the patch test was applied. Patients were eligible if aged 18 to 70, diagnosed with alopecia and judged suitable for DPC therapy, and pregnant patients were excluded. Total RNA was extracted from unfractionated whole blood that had been collected in Tempus Blood RNA tubes. The library was generated by RACE. The run used a NextSeq 500. Library preparation attached unique molecular identifiers to individual cDNA molecules for quantitative, reproducible TCR counting. Both TCR alpha and TCR beta chains were sequenced from each blood RNA sample. The paper's data handling went like this. A median of roughly 98,000 TCRs per sample was observed, with a range of roughly 23,224 to 700,000. The Decombinator software suite was used to annotate the V, J and CDR3 of the TCR reads. Every sample was subsampled to the same number of TCRs (28,000) for the PS versus PT1 abundance plots. TCRs were defined as expanded if absent before sensitization and observed at least eight times at the 2-week time point. TCRdb trimmed the raw reads at Q25, called clones with MiXCR and kept productive beta chains. Every CDR3 protein is listed once, alongside the most common genes and DNA of its rows. It is TCRdb's table, rather than the study itself, that gives the V and J calls and clone size. The sample data list 95,000 to 150,000 distinct CDR3 sequences, and approximately 15% of these were observed just once. The leading ten clones occupy 2.8% of the sample.

The sequence links TRBV6-5 to TRBJ1-6, with 8 central nucleotides matching TRBD1. The TCR was taken from a woman aged 18-35 years with alopecia areata. Some clones in this sample may be carry-over from other donors' samples. The sequencing here drew on whole blood, taken in connection with sensitization to the hapten diphenylcyclopropenone (DPC). The CDR3 protein sequence reads: CASREGTGIYNSPLHF. The DNA sequence is as follows: TGTGCCAGCAGGGAGGGGACAGGAATTTATAATTCACCCCTCCACTTT.